The rows below give T cell receptor beta chains drawn from one sample of a study of cytomegalovirus exposure and HLA in healthy donors. Some clones are missing from TCRdb's copy, which holds only in-frame ones; the method was immunoSEQ multiplex PCR. Of roughly 150,000 clones in the sample, 70% to 90% were seen once. The sequenced sample was PBMCs. The receptors derive from a woman in her twenties or thirties in good health and CMV-seronegative. Each CDR3 is given with its conserved first and last residue. Fields, in order: V gene, J gene, clone size, D gene, CDR3 DNA, CDR3 protein. The D gene is left open where the match is weak. Size values are once, few and many counts, or a class for expanded clones, and some rows have none.

v_call: TRBV6-4
j_call: TRBJ1-5
clone_size: -
d_call: TRBD1
cdr3_nt: TGTGCCAGCAGTGGGGAGGTGGGCAGGGGGAATAGCAATCAGCCCCAGCATTTT
cdr3_aa: CASSGEVGRGNSNQPQHF

v_call: TRBV30
j_call: TRBJ2-7
clone_size: -
d_call: -
cdr3_nt: TGTGCCTGGAGAAAAACGACAGGGACTGGGGAGCAGTACTTC
cdr3_aa: CAWRKTTGTGEQYF

v_call: TRBV29-1
j_call: TRBJ2-5
clone_size: -
d_call: -
cdr3_nt: TGCAGCGTTGTTTCTCCGGTCGGGGAGACCCAGTACTTC
cdr3_aa: CSVVSPVGETQYF

v_call: TRBV30
j_call: TRBJ2-7
clone_size: -
d_call: TRBD2
cdr3_nt: TGTGCCTGGAGTTTATTGCTAGCGGGAGACGAGCAGTACTTC
cdr3_aa: CAWSLLLAGDEQYF

v_call: TRBV5-8
j_call: TRBJ2-5
clone_size: -
d_call: -
cdr3_nt: TGTGCCAGCAGCACAACGCCCAAACAAGAGACCCAGTACTTC
cdr3_aa: CASSTTPKQETQYF

v_call: TRBV9
j_call: TRBJ2-7
clone_size: -
d_call: TRBD1
cdr3_nt: TGTGCCAGCAGCGCACGACAGGGTTACTACGAGCAGTACTTC
cdr3_aa: CASSARQGYYEQYF

v_call: TRBV19
j_call: TRBJ2-3
clone_size: few
d_call: TRBD2
cdr3_nt: TGTGCCAGTAGTGGGACTAGCGGCACAGATACGCAGTATTTT
cdr3_aa: CASSGTSGTDTQYF

v_call: TRBV6-5
j_call: TRBJ1-2
clone_size: -
d_call: -
cdr3_nt: TGTGCCAGCAGAACGGACGTTAACTATGGCTACACCTTC
cdr3_aa: CASRTDVNYGYTF

v_call: TRBV29-1
j_call: TRBJ2-1
clone_size: -
d_call: -
cdr3_nt: TGCAGCGTCGCCGTAGGGACTAATGAGCAGTTCTTC
cdr3_aa: CSVAVGTNEQFF

v_call: TRBV5-1
j_call: TRBJ1-1
clone_size: few
d_call: -
cdr3_nt: TGCGCCAGCAGCAAAAAGGGAGGGGACACTGAAGCTTTCTTT
cdr3_aa: CASSKKGGDTEAFF

v_call: TRBV5-1
j_call: TRBJ2-5
clone_size: once
d_call: TRBD1
cdr3_nt: TGCGCCAGCAGGGCGCGGACAGGGGTCCAAGAGACCCAGTACTTC
cdr3_aa: CASRARTGVQETQYF

v_call: TRBV27
j_call: TRBJ1-1
clone_size: -
d_call: -
cdr3_nt: TGTGCCAGCAGTTTACGGGTGGAACAAAAAGCTTTCTTT
cdr3_aa: CASSLRVEQKAFF

v_call: TRBV6-5
j_call: TRBJ1-2
clone_size: -
d_call: -
cdr3_nt: TGTGCCAGCAGTCCCCAGGGGACTTCTAACTATGGCTACACCTTC
cdr3_aa: CASSPQGTSNYGYTF

v_call: TRBV6-1
j_call: TRBJ1-4
clone_size: -
d_call: -
cdr3_nt: TGTGCCAGCAGCCCTAGGGGTGAAAAACTGTTTTTT
cdr3_aa: CASSPRGEKLFF

v_call: TRBV28
j_call: TRBJ1-2
clone_size: -
d_call: -
cdr3_nt: TGTGCCTGCAGTTTAAGGGCGGACAGTCGGGGCTACACCTTC
cdr3_aa: CACSLRADSRGYTF

v_call: TRBV9
j_call: TRBJ1-3
clone_size: -
d_call: TRBD1
cdr3_nt: TGTGCCAGCAGCCCCCAGACAGGGGGGGGAGGAAACACCATATATTTT
cdr3_aa: CASSPQTGGGGNTIYF

v_call: TRBV19
j_call: TRBJ2-2
clone_size: -
d_call: TRBD2
cdr3_nt: TGTGCCAGCGCGGGACTAGCGCTGACCGGGGAGCTGTTTTTT
cdr3_aa: CASAGLALTGELFF

v_call: TRBV7-6
j_call: TRBJ1-2
clone_size: -
d_call: TRBD1
cdr3_nt: TGTGCCAGCAGTCGGACAGGGGAGGGCGGCTACACCTTC
cdr3_aa: CASSRTGEGGYTF

v_call: TRBV5-1
j_call: TRBJ1-1
clone_size: -
d_call: -
cdr3_nt: TGCGCCAGCAGGGCGCCGAGCACTGAAGCTTTCTTT
cdr3_aa: CASRAPSTEAFF

v_call: TRBV25-1
j_call: TRBJ2-1
clone_size: -
d_call: TRBD2
cdr3_nt: TGTGCCAGCAGTGAGTTTCTCCTTGGACTAGCGGCGAATGAGCAGTTCTTC
cdr3_aa: CASSEFLLGLAANEQFF

v_call: TRBV9
j_call: TRBJ2-5
clone_size: -
d_call: -
cdr3_nt: TGTGCCAGCAGCGTAGGTCTTTCTGGGGTCGAGACCCAGTACTTC
cdr3_aa: CASSVGLSGVETQYF

v_call: TRBV4-1
j_call: TRBJ2-1
clone_size: -
d_call: TRBD1
cdr3_nt: TGCGCCAGCAGCCAAGATGGGACAGACTACAATGAGCAGTTCTTC
cdr3_aa: CASSQDGTDYNEQFF

v_call: TRBV28
j_call: TRBJ1-2
clone_size: -
d_call: -
cdr3_nt: TGTGCCAGCAGTTCGGGGTCCTATGGCTACACCTTC
cdr3_aa: CASSSGSYGYTF